This paragraph reports one T cell receptor beta chain. Its antigen remains unknown. CDR1 and CDR2 from the germline V gene are SQVTM and ANQGSEA. V was pared by 7 bases and J by 4 bases, with 19 bases between. The CDR3 extends over 14 amino acids. This record comes from a study of regulatory T cells in long-lasting Graves disease. Points from the study as a whole: Persistent Graves' patients possessed reduced TCR diversity relative to recently diagnosed ones.

Time point given: persistent/refractory GD, antithyroid drugs over 5 years with positive TRAb. Extracted PBMC RNA gave rise to the TCR library. The TCR beta library used iRepertoire HTBI primers with Arm-PCR amplification of CDR3. TCRdb independently ran MiXCR on the multiplex PCR reads; one entry per CDR3 protein. The repertoire includes 390,000 or so distinct CDR3 sequences, approximately 25% of them detected once, and approximately 27% sits in the top ten. Sequencing used peripheral blood mononuclear cells (PBMCs), obtained when the disease was refractory, from a patient treated with antithyroid drugs. V is TRBV29-1 and J is TRBJ1-2, with a weak D call TRBD1 (5 bases). The clonotype originates from a middle-aged woman with Graves disease. Here the CDR3 reads CSAGGTFSVYGYTF. The DNA for the CDR3 is TGCAGCGCAGGAGGGACCTTTAGTGTCTATGGCTACACCTTC.